The T cell receptor (beta chain) described here comes from a study of technical replicates of blood from a handful of donors. V shed 0 bases and J shed 0 bases, with 12 bases lying between them. The CDR3 runs to 18 residues. Germline values: CDR1 MGHRA, CDR2 YSYEKL. TCRdb's table, derived via immunoSEQ multiplex PCR, lists solely in-frame clones and lacks some. The table has about 85,000 clones, roughly 94% seen once. J is TRBJ2-6 and V is TRBV4-1; D is perhaps TRBD1 (5 bases). The TCR comes from a human donor in good health. Sequenced: T cells isolated from PBMCs. The CDR3 protein is CASSQEAGPPSGANVLTF. CDR3 coding DNA: TGCGCCAGCAGCCAAGAGGCAGGGCCGCCCTCTGGGGCCAACGTCCTGACTTTC.